These 27 T cell receptor beta chains share one sample of origin, sequenced in a study of control samples from healthy donors and cancer patients. Data came from immunoSEQ multiplex PCR; TCRdb stores just in-frame clones and leaves some out. The data show some 89,000 clones, 86% seen once. The sequencing input was blood. The receptors stem from a man aged 30 to 39 in good health.

The J gene is TRBJ2-6, the V gene TRBV19, with 9 bases that match TRBD2. This CDR3 contains 19 residues. From germline, CDR1 is LNHDA and CDR2 SQIVND (reference sequence). The ends lost 0 bases at V and 0 bases at J; junction bases unmatched: 6. In nucleotides, the CDR3 is TGTGCCAGTAGTATAGAAGCGGGGGGCGCTCACTCTGGGGCCAACGTCCTGACTTTC. Its protein product is CASSIEAGGAHSGANVLTF.

This CDR3 reads CASSQLGAKTGEDSYEQYV. Written as DNA, the CDR3 is TGCGCCAGCAGTCAATTGGGCGCTAAGACAGGGGAGGACTCCTACGAGCAGTACGTC. The V call is TRBV23-1, the J call TRBJ2-7, with 8 bases lining up with TRBD1. TRBV23-1 is annotated as an ORF whose role is uncertain. The ends lost 1 base at V and 0 bases at J; junction bases unmatched: 14. The CDR3 loop spans 19 amino acids.

The chain recombines TRBV24-1 with TRBJ2-1; D is possibly TRBD2 (5 bases). Trimming cost V 1 base and J 3 bases, with 15 bases left between them. Germline CDR1 KGHDR, CDR2 SFDVKD. The CDR3 sequence is 17 residues long. This chain's CDR3 is CATSDLPGKNRYNEQFF. The CDR3 coding sequence is TGTGCCACCAGTGATTTACCGGGGAAGAACCGCTACAATGAGCAGTTCTTC.

This chain links TRBV5-6 with TRBJ2-5; D gene uncertain. Trimming stripped 0 bases from V and 2 bases from J, with 8 bases between. CDR1 and CDR2 (germline): SGHDT, YYEEEE. This CDR3 comprises 14 residues. Here the CDR3 reads CASSLGMSQETQYF. The CDR3, as DNA: TGTGCCAGCAGCTTGGGAATGAGTCAAGAGACCCAGTACTTC.

V usage is TRBV12-5 and J usage is TRBJ2-3; D is ambiguous. The germline CDR1 and CDR2 sequences are LGHNT and FRNRAP. The CDR3 covers 15 residues. Trimming pared 4 bases from V and 0 bases from J, leaving 11 bases between. In DNA, the CDR3 is TGTGCTAGTGGTTCCGGAGTGTGGAGCACAGATACGCAGTATTTT. It translates to CASGSGVWSTDTQYF.

The chain carries TRBV7-9 and TRBJ2-7, with D maybe TRBD2 (6 bases). The V and J ends lost 8 bases and 4 bases respectively, with 18 bases between them. Germline CDR1 reads SEHNR; CDR2 reads FQNEAQ (reference sequence). The CDR3 has 14 amino acids. DNA for the CDR3: TGTGCCAGCGGCTACCGGGACTTTCCTTACGAGCAGTACTTC. Its translation is CASGYRDFPYEQYF.

This clone was observed once. V and J are TRBV19 and TRBJ2-2, with D perhaps TRBD1 (5 bases). V lost 3 bases and J lost 5, with 10 bases in between. Germline values: CDR1 LNHDA, CDR2 SQIVND (reference sequence). The CDR3 loop spans 14 amino acids. The CDR3 nucleotides read TGTGCCAGTAGTATCGGACACGAAACCGGGGAGCTGTTTTTT. Its protein product is CASSIGHETGELFF. Drawing the rest from reference TRBV19 and TRBJ2-2, the complete variable domain is DGGITQSPKYLFRKEGQNVTLSCEQNLNHDAMYWYRQDPGQGLRLIYYSQIVNDFQKGDIAEGYSVSREKKESFPLTVTSAQKNPTAFYLCASSIGHETGELFFGEGSRLTVL.

The rearrangement joins TRBV24-1 to TRBJ1-2, with TRBD1 matching 8 bases. Germline V CDR1 and CDR2: KGHDR, SFDVKD. Losses at the gene ends were 6 bases for V and 8 bases for J; bases not matched to a gene: 10. The CDR3 contains 14 residues. The CDR3 nucleotides are TGTGCCACCAGTTCCTCCAGGGGGCGTGAGGGCTACACCTTC. It specifies CATSSSRGREGYTF.

The chain joins TRBV23-1 to TRBJ2-4, with D maybe TRBD2 (6 bases). TRBV23-1 is assigned to the ORF class and has an uncertain function. This CDR3 has 17 residues. Trimming stripped 4 bases from V and 4 bases from J, with 20 bases between. CDR3 in DNA: TGCGCCAGCAGTCGCAAGCGGACGGAGCGGGTAAAAAACATTCAGTACTTC. Protein: CASSRKRTERVKNIQYF.

This chain uses TRBV25-1 with TRBJ1-1; D possibly corresponds to TRBD1 (5 bases). With 2 bases removed from V and 4 bases from J, the gap between germline ends came to 14 bases. CDR1 is MGHDK, CDR2 SYGVNS, per germline. CDR3 length equals 15 residues. The CDR3 DNA follows: TGTGCCAGCAGTGAAATGGGGCTCCGCGGCACTGAAGCTTTCTTT. Translating gives CASSEMGLRGTEAFF.

The rearrangement joins TRBV18 to TRBJ2-7, with 7 bases that match TRBD2. The germline V gene has CDR1 KGHSH and CDR2 LQKENI. This CDR3 spans 13 amino acids. Losses at the gene ends were 6 bases for V and 3 bases for J; bases not matched to a gene: 5. The CDR3 sequence: CASSLTGGYEQYF. DNA of the CDR3: TGTGCCAGCTCGCTGACGGGGGGCTACGAGCAGTACTTC.

As DNA, the CDR3 is TGTGCCAGCAGCTTGGCGGGGGAGGCAGACCAAGAGACCCAGTACTTC. The encoded protein is CASSLAGEADQETQYF. The rearrangement links TRBV7-6 to TRBJ2-5, with TRBD2 matching over 7 bases. This CDR3 comprises 16 residues. The V gene end was trimmed by 3 bases and the J gene end by 0 bases; junction bases not matched to a gene: 7. Germline CDR1 SGHVS, CDR2 FNYEAQ.

This rearrangement joins TRBV28 to TRBJ2-7, with D perhaps being TRBD1 or TRBD2 (5 bases each). Germline CDR1 is MDHEN and CDR2 is SYDVKM. The V gene lost 8 bases and the J gene lost 3 bases, with 17 bases spanning the gap. The CDR3 is made up of 14 amino acids. The CDR3 bases are TGTGCCAGCGCTGACCGGGACGGTTACTACGAGCAGTACTTC. It translates to CASADRDGYYEQYF.

The genes are TRBV5-1 and TRBJ2-7, with D hard to call. The ends were cut back, 5 bases at V and 5 bases at J, with 14 bases in the middle. The CDR3 contains 13 residues. Germline loops: CDR1 SGHRS, CDR2 YFSETQ. CDR3 loop: CASRMAGTDEQYV. CDR3 DNA sequence: TGCGCCAGCAGGATGGCAGGAACCGACGAGCAGTACGTC.

This rearrangement joins TRBV18 to TRBJ1-1; no reliable D call. This CDR3 contains 13 residues. With 2 bases removed from V and 7 bases from J, the gap between germline ends came to 11 bases. Germline V gene data show CDR1 as KGHSH and CDR2 as LQKENI. The CDR3 region is CASSPDHRREAFF. The CDR3 bases are TGTGCCAGCTCACCAGATCATAGGCGTGAAGCTTTCTTT.

The rearrangement uses TRBV24-1 and TRBJ2-7; D uncertain. The CDR3 has 13 amino acids. Germline CDR1 is KGHDR and CDR2 is SFDVKD. V shed 5 bases and J shed 2 bases, with 9 bases lying between them. CDR3 region: CATSAADTYEQYF. The CDR3 coding sequence is TGTGCCACCAGTGCGGCCGATACCTACGAGCAGTACTTC.

The chain employs TRBV7-9 and TRBJ1-1; D call uncertain. Trimming shortened V by 5 bases and J by 5 bases, and 18 bases separated the two germline ends. Germline V gives CDR1 SEHNR, CDR2 FQNEAQ (reference sequence). This CDR3 contains 15 residues. CDR3 sequence: CASSVLGSPGTEAFF. The CDR3 DNA reads TGTGCCAGCAGCGTCTTGGGAAGCCCCGGGACTGAAGCTTTCTTT. Together with reference TRBV7-9 and TRBJ1-1, the CDR3 gives the full variable domain: DTGVSQNPRHKITKRGQNVTFRCDPISEHNRLYWYRQTLGQGPEFLTYFQNEAQLEKSRLLSDRFSAERPKGSFSTLEIQRTEQGDSAMYLCASSVLGSPGTEAFFGQGTRLTVV.

The chain is built from TRBV2 and TRBJ2-7; 8 nucleotides line up with TRBD2. Germline lookup yields CDR1 SNHLY and CDR2 FYNNEI. The CDR3 totals 13 residues. V lost 10 bases and J lost 0; bases outside the gene matches: 5. The CDR3 sequence is CATQRGSSYEQYF. In DNA form, the CDR3 reads TGTGCCACCCAGCGGGGGTCCTCCTACGAGCAGTACTTC.

The genes are TRBV11-2 and TRBJ2-1; 8 bases are a match to TRBD2. Germline values: CDR1 SGHAT, CDR2 FQNNGV. CDR3 length equals 16 residues. The J segment lost 8 bases and the V segment lost 1 base, leaving 10 bases of the junction unmatched. The CDR3 sequence: CASSLAHSGAPHEQFF. The CDR3 coding sequence is TGTGCCAGCAGCTTAGCCCATAGCGGGGCCCCCCATGAGCAGTTCTTC.

The chain uses TRBV6-5 and TRBJ2-2; 10 bases are a match to TRBD1. Germline CDR1 reads MNHEY; CDR2 reads SVGAGI. This CDR3 region has 15 residues. The J segment lost 2 bases and the V segment lost 9 bases, leaving 6 bases of the junction unmatched. DNA of the CDR3: TGTGCCAGTCGACAGGGGGCGACTAACACCGGGGAGCTGTTTTTT. Protein sequence: CASRQGATNTGELFF.

This chain uses TRBV4-1 with TRBJ1-6, with D maybe TRBD1 (6 bases). This CDR3 is built from 16 residues. The germline V and J ends were trimmed by 4 bases and 4 bases, with 14 bases remaining between them. Germline values: CDR1 MGHRA, CDR2 YSYEKL. The DNA of the CDR3 is TGCGCCAGCAGCCTCGTACAGACAGGTTATAATTCACCCCTCCACTTT. It translates to CASSLVQTGYNSPLHF.

The gene calls are TRBV11-2 and TRBJ2-5; TRBD2 might be the D (7 bases). CDR1 is SGHAT, CDR2 FQNNGV, per germline. V lost 1 base to trimming and J lost 3 bases, with 21 bases between them. This CDR3 comprises 18 residues. Here the CDR3 reads CASSLGTYLGGAKETQYF. DNA of the CDR3: TGTGCCAGCAGCTTAGGGACGTACTTGGGGGGGGCCAAAGAGACCCAGTACTTC.

The rearrangement links TRBV12-3 or TRBV12-4 to TRBJ2-5; TRBD1 agrees at 7 bases. This CDR3 region has 13 residues. The trim removed 6 bases at V and 13 bases at J, leaving 14 bases unmatched. CDR3 DNA sequence: TGTGCCAGCAGGGGGACAGACGCTGCTCGTTGGTACTTC. This translates into CASRGTDAARWYF.

V usage is TRBV5-1 and J usage is TRBJ2-3, with 9 nucleotides matching TRBD2. With 1 base clipped from V and 2 bases from J, the junction kept 5 bases outside the gene matches. Looked up from germline, CDR1 is SGHRS and CDR2 is YFSETQ. The CDR3 extends over 16 amino acids. The CDR3 DNA reads as TGCGCCAGCAGCTTGAATGCGGGGGGGTTCACAGATACGCAGTATTTT. Amino acids: CASSLNAGGFTDTQYF. The full variable domain, in which reference TRBV5-1 and TRBJ2-3 provide the parts outside the CDR3, is KAGVTQTPRYLIKTRGQQVTLSCSPISGHRSVSWYQQTPGQGLQFLFEYFSETQRNKGNFPGRFSGRQFSNSRSEMNVSTLELGDSALYLCASSLNAGGFTDTQYFGPGTRLTVL.

This clone was recorded a few times. The V and J genes are TRBV6-4 and TRBJ2-7, with TRBD2 as a possible D gene (5 bases). Per germline, CDR1 MRHNA and CDR2 SNTAGT. V was shortened by 0 bases and J by 3 bases, with 6 bases between the two germline ends. This CDR3 contains 13 residues. CDR3 amino acids: CASSDSGDYEQYV. For the CDR3, the DNA is TGTGCCAGCAGTGACTCCGGGGACTACGAGCAGTACGTC.

The genes are TRBV10-2 and TRBJ2-3, with D possibly TRBD1 on 5 matching bases. The CDR3 length is 11 residues. The V gene's germline CDR1 is WSHSY and CDR2 SAAADI. Trimming removed 7 bases from V and 3 bases from J, with 5 bases in between. The CDR3 DNA follows: TGCGCCAGCACAGGGACAGATACGCAGTATTTT. Amino acid sequence: CASTGTDTQYF.

The chain has TRBV5-1 and TRBJ1-5; D might be TRBD1 (6 bases). Deletions cut 3 bases from V and 1 base from J, with 8 bases between. CDR3 length equals 14 residues. In germline, CDR1 is SGHRS, CDR2 YFSETQ. The CDR3 sequence: CASSSGQSNQPQHF. In DNA, the CDR3 is TGCGCCAGCAGCTCTGGACAGAGCAATCAGCCCCAGCATTTT.